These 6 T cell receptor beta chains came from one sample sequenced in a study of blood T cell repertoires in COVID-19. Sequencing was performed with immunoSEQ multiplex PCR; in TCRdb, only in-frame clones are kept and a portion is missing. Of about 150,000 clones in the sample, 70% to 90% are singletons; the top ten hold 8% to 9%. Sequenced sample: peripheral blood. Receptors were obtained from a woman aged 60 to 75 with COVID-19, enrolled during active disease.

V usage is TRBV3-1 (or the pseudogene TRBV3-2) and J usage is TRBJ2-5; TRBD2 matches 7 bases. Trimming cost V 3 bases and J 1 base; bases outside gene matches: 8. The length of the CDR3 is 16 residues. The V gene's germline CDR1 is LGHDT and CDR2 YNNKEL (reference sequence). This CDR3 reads CASSHLPPGGQETQYF. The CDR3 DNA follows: TGTGCCAGCAGCCACCTCCCTCCGGGGGGCCAAGAGACCCAGTACTTC.

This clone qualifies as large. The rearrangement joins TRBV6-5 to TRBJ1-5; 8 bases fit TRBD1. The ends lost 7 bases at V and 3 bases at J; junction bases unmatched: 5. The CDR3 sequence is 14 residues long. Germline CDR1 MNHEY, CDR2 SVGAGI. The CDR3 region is CASMRTGNNQPQHF. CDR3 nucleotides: TGTGCCAGCATGAGGACAGGGAACAATCAGCCCCAGCATTTT.

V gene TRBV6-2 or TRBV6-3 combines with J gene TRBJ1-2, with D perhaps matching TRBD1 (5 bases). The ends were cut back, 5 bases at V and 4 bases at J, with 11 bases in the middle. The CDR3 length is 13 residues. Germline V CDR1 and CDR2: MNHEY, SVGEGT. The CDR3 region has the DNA TGTGCCAGCAGTCAGACAGAAATCTATGGCTACACCTTC. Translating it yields CASSQTEIYGYTF.

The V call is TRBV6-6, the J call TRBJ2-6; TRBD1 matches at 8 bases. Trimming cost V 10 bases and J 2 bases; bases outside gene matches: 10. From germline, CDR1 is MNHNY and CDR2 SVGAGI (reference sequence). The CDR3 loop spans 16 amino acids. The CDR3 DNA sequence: TGTGCCATCCGGAGAGACAGGGGAACTGGGGCCAACGTCCTGACTTTC. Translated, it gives CAIRRDRGTGANVLTF.

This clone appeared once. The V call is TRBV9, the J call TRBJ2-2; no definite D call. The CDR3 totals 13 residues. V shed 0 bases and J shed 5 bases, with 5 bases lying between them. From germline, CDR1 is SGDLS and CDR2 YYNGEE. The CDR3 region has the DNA TGTGCCAGCAGCGTAGATTATACCGGGGAGCTGTTTTTT. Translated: CASSVDYTGELFF.

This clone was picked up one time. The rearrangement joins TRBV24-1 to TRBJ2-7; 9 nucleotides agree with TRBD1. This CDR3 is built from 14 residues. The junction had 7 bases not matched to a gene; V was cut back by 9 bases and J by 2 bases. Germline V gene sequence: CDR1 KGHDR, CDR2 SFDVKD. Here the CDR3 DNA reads TGTGCCACCCCTGAAGGGACAGGGCCCTACGAGCAGTACTTC. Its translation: CATPEGTGPYEQYF.